This TCR beta chain was identified in a study of blood T cells in healthy people across ages. CDR3 length: 17 amino acids. CDR1 and CDR2 (germline): SEHNR, FQNEAQ (reference sequence). Trimming removed 2 bases from V and 1 base from J; junction bases left unmatched: 6. A J-beta primer mix and a sample-barcoded 5' primer were used in a second PCR of about 7 to 12 cycles. One entry per CDR3 protein results from TCRdb running MiXCR on the 5' RACE reads. Seen here are around 1.1 million distinct CDR3 sequences, 35% to 45% observed once, and the top ten hold approximately 14%. Sample: blood. The chain combines TRBV7-9 with TRBJ1-2; 11 nucleotides match TRBD1. The receptor's source is a man in his late teens or twenties in good health. The CDR3 protein is CASSLTGQGVLNYGYTF. The CDR3 coding sequence is TGTGCCAGCAGCTTAACGGGACAGGGGGTCCTTAACTATGGCTACACCTTC.